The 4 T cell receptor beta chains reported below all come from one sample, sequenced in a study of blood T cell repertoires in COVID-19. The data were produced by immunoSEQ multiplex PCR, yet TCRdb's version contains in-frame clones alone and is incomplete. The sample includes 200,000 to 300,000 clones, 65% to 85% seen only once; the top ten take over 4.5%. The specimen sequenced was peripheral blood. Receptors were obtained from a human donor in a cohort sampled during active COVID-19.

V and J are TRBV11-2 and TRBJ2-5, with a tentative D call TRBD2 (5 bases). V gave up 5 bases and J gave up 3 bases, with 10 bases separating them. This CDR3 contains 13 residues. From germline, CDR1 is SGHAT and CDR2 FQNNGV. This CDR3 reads CASSAMEEETQYF. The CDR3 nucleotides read TGTGCCAGCAGCGCCATGGAGGAAGAGACCCAGTACTTC.

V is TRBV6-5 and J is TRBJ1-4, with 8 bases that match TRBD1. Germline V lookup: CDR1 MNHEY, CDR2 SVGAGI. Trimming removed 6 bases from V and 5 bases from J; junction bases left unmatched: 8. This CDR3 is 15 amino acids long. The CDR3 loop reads CASSLKWTGNEKLFF. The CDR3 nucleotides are TGTGCCAGCAGCCTAAAGTGGACAGGGAATGAAAAACTGTTTTTT.

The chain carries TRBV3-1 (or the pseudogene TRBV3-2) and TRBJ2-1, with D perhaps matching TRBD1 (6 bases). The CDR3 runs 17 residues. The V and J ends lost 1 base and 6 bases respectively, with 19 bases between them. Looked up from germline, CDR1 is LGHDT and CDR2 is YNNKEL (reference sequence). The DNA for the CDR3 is TGTGCCAGCAGCCAAGGCCATCTACAGGGATTGAGCAATGAGCAGTTCTTC. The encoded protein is CASSQGHLQGLSNEQFF.

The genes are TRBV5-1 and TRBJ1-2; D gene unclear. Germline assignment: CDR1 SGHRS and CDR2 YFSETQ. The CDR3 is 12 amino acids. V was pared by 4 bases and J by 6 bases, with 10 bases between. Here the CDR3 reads CASSDALDGYTF. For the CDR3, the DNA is TGCGCCAGCAGCGATGCCCTAGATGGCTACACCTTC.